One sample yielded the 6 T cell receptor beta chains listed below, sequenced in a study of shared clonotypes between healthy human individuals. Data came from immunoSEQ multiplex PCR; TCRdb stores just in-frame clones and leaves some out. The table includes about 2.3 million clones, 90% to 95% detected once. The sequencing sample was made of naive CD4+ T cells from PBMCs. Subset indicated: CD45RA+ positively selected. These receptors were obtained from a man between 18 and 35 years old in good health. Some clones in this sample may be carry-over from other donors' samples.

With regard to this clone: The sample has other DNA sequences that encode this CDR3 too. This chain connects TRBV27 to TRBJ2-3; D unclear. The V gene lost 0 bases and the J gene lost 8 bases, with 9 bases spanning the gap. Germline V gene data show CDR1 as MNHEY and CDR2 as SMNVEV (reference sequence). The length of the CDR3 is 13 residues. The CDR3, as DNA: TGTGCCAGCAGTTTATCAGGCCCTGGTACGCAGTATTTT. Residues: CASSLSGPGTQYF.

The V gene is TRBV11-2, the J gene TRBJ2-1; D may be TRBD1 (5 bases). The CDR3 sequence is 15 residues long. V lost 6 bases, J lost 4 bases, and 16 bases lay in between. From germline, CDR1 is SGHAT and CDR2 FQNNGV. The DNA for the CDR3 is TGTGCCAGCAGGGGATGGGGCAGGGAATACAATGAGCAGTTCTTC. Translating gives CASRGWGREYNEQFF.

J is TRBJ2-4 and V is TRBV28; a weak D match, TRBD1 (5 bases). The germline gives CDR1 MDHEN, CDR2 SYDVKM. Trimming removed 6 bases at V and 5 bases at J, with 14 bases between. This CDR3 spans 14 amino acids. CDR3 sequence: CASSLRQLQNIQYF. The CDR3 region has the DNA TGTGCCAGCAGCCTACGACAGCTACAAAACATTCAGTACTTC.

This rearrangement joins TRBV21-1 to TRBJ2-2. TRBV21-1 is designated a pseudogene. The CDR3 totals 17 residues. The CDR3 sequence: CASSKDRAQDPNLELFF. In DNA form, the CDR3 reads TGTGCCAGCAGCAAAGACCGGGCCCAGGATCCCAATTTGGAGCTGTTTTTT.

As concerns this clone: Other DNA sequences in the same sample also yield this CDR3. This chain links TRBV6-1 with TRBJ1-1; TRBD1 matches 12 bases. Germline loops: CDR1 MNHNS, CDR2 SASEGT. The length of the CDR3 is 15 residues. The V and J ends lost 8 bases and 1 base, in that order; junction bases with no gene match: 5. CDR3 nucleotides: TGTGCCAGCCAAAGGGACAGGGGGCAGAACACTGAAGCTTTCTTT. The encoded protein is CASQRDRGQNTEAFF.

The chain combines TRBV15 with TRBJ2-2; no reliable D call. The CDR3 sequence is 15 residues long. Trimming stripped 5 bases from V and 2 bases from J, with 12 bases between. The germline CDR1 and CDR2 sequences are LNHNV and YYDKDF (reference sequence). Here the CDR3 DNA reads TGTGCCACCAGCTCAAAAATGAGAAACACCGGGGAGCTGTTTTTT. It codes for CATSSKMRNTGELFF.